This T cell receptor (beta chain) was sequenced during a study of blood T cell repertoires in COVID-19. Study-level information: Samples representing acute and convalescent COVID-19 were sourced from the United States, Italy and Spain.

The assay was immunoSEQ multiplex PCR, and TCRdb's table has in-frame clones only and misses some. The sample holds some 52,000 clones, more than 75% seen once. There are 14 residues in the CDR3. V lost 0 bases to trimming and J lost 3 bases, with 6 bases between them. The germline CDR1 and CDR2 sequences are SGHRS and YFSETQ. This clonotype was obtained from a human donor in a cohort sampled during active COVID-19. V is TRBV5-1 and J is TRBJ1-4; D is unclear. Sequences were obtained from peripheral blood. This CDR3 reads CASSLGLANEKLFF. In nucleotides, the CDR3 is TGCGCCAGCAGCTTGGGGTTAGCTAATGAAAAACTGTTTTTT.